The 32 T cell receptor beta chains below come from one sample, sequenced in a study of PD-L1 blockade in urothelial cancer. Time point noted: peripheral blood 6 weeks after treatment start. Here immunoSEQ multiplex PCR was the method, and the copy in TCRdb shows in-frame clones only, minus some. The sample shows about 45,000 clones, roughly four fifths of them seen only once. The sequencing here drew on PBMCs, taken around atezolizumab (anti-PD-L1) treatment. The receptors stem from a man aged 55 to 70 with urothelial cancer.

This clone appeared a single time. V gene TRBV4-3 combines with J gene TRBJ2-1; TRBD2 is a possible D gene (6 bases). V shed 0 bases and J shed 7 bases, with 10 bases lying between them. Germline-derived CDR1 and CDR2 are LGHNA and YSLEER. The CDR3 sequence is 14 residues long. The CDR3 reads CASSQEGLSNEQFF. Here the CDR3 DNA reads TGCGCCAGCAGCCAAGAGGGACTGTCGAATGAGCAGTTCTTC.

The V call is TRBV5-1, the J call TRBJ1-4; D gene ambiguous. Trimming cost V 3 bases and J 0 bases, with 12 bases left between them. Germline assignment: CDR1 SGHRS and CDR2 YFSETQ. The CDR3 sequence is 16 residues long. CDR3 nucleotide sequence: TGCGCCAGCAGCTCGGGAGCCGTTGCAACTAATGAAAAACTGTTTTTT. Translated, it gives CASSSGAVATNEKLFF.

The chain links TRBV30 to TRBJ2-1; 9 bases are shared with TRBD2. The CDR3 spans 14 residues. Per the germline V gene, CDR1 is GTSNPN and CDR2 is SVGIG (reference sequence). The J segment lost 5 bases and the V segment lost 5 bases, leaving 7 bases of the junction unmatched. The CDR3 here is CAWVVAGADNEQFF. The DNA of the CDR3 is TGTGCCTGGGTAGTAGCGGGAGCGGACAATGAGCAGTTCTTC.

This rearrangement joins TRBV19 to TRBJ2-5; 9 nucleotides line up with TRBD1. The J segment lost 3 bases and the V segment lost 5 bases, leaving 4 bases of the junction unmatched. Per the germline V gene, CDR1 is LNHDA and CDR2 is SQIVND (reference sequence). The CDR3 length is 14 residues. CDR3 in amino acids: CASSVWDREETQYF. CDR3 bases: TGTGCCAGTAGTGTCTGGGACAGGGAAGAGACCCAGTACTTC. Full variable domain (outside the CDR3, taken from reference TRBV19 and TRBJ2-5): DGGITQSPKYLFRKEGQNVTLSCEQNLNHDAMYWYRQDPGQGLRLIYYSQIVNDFQKGDIAEGYSVSREKKESFPLTVTSAQKNPTAFYLCASSVWDREETQYFGPGTRLLVL.

The chain uses TRBV29-1 and TRBJ2-3; TRBD2 matches at 13 bases. V was pared by 6 bases and J by 5 bases, with 11 bases of the junction left unmatched. This CDR3 comprises 16 residues. The germline gives CDR1 SQVTM, CDR2 ANQGSEA. In DNA, the CDR3 is TGCAGCGTCCGCCCACTAGCGGGAGGGCTCAAAGATACGCAGTATTTT. This translates into CSVRPLAGGLKDTQYF.

This CDR3 is CASSATRDSNSPLHF. CDR3 nucleotide sequence: TGTGCCAGCAGTGCCACCCGGGACAGCAATTCACCCCTCCACTTT. The genes are TRBV6-1 and TRBJ1-6; TRBD1 aligns across 7 bases. The CDR3 consists of 15 residues. J was trimmed by 7 bases and V by 4 bases; bases with no gene match: 7. Looked up from germline, CDR1 is MNHNS and CDR2 is SASEGT.

This clone was found many times. The CDR3 protein is CASSETSTSSYEQYF. CDR3 nucleotides: TGCGCCAGCAGTGAGACTAGCACGAGCTCCTACGAGCAGTACTTC. The chain links TRBV10-2 to TRBJ2-7; a possible D gene is TRBD2 (6 bases). Germline CDR1 reads WSHSY; CDR2 reads SAAADI. V dropped 2 bases and J dropped 0 bases, with 11 bases sitting between them. The CDR3 runs to 15 residues.

This chain links TRBV2 with TRBJ1-4; 9 bases line up with TRBD1. In germline, CDR1 is SNHLY, CDR2 FYNNEI. This CDR3 has 15 residues. V shed 7 bases and J 7 bases; nucleotides not matched to a gene: 10. CDR3 coding DNA: TGTGCCAGCAAGGGGACAGGGAAAGCTTTTGAAAAACTGTTTTTT. Amino acid sequence: CASKGTGKAFEKLFF.

The chain recombines TRBV6-5 with TRBJ1-6, with D unclear. V lost 7 bases to trimming and J lost 7 bases, with 8 bases between them. Per the germline V gene, CDR1 is MNHEY and CDR2 is SVGAGI. CDR3 length: 12 residues. CDR3 in amino acids: CASKNSNSPLHF. The CDR3 DNA follows: TGTGCCAGCAAAAACTCGAATTCACCCCTCCACTTT.

J is TRBJ2-7 and V is TRBV29-1; 7 bases align to TRBD1. CDR1 and CDR2 from the germline V gene are SQVTM and ANQGSEA. This CDR3 has 11 residues. Trimming cost V 5 bases and J 7 bases; bases outside gene matches: 5. This CDR3 is CSVSGQTEQYF. The CDR3 DNA follows: TGCAGCGTTTCGGGACAGACTGAGCAGTACTTC.

This clone appeared many times. The chain employs TRBV14 and TRBJ2-7; 7 bases are shared with TRBD2. Germline V gene lookup returns CDR1 SGHDN and CDR2 FVKESK. V shed 7 bases, J shed 1 base, and the junction held 4 bases outside the gene matches. The CDR3 loop spans 13 amino acids. The CDR3 spells CASNPSGSYEQYF. The CDR3 DNA reads as TGTGCCAGCAACCCTAGCGGATCCTACGAGCAGTACTTC.

This sequence joins TRBV6-5 and TRBJ1-1; 7 bases line up with TRBD1. The CDR3 runs to 16 residues. The J segment lost 5 bases and the V segment lost 0 bases, leaving 9 bases of the junction unmatched. Germline V lookup: CDR1 MNHEY, CDR2 SVGAGI. In DNA, the CDR3 is TGTGCCAGCAGTTACTCTAGGGACAGTAGTCTAACTGAAGCTTTCTTT. Translation gives CASSYSRDSSLTEAFF.

The chain uses TRBV10-3 and TRBJ2-1; TRBD2 is a possible D gene (6 bases). CDR1 is ENHRY and CDR2 is SYGVKD in the germline V gene. V dropped 2 bases and J dropped 7 bases, with 9 bases sitting between them. The CDR3 sequence is 13 residues long. In DNA, the CDR3 is TGTGCCATCAGTGAGGCTAGCGTTAATGAGCAGTTCTTC. This sequence encodes CAISEASVNEQFF.

This chain joins TRBV7-6 and TRBJ2-3, with TRBD2 identical over 8 bases. After removal of 3 bases from V and 0 bases from J, the junction contained 14 bases not matched to a gene. The length of the CDR3 is 19 residues. Germline values: CDR1 SGHVS, CDR2 FNYEAQ. This CDR3 is CASSLLAGFQIASTDTQYF. CDR3 DNA sequence: TGTGCCAGCAGCTTGTTAGCGGGGTTTCAAATAGCTAGCACAGATACGCAGTATTTT.

The chain uses TRBV4-2 and TRBJ2-7; tentatively, D is TRBD2 (6 bases). Germline lookup yields CDR1 LGHNA and CDR2 YNFKEQ. The CDR3 runs 16 residues. The V and J ends lost 0 bases and 4 bases respectively, with 16 bases between them. CDR3 region: CASSQEVWRDAYEQYF. The CDR3 region has the DNA TGTGCCAGCAGCCAAGAAGTGTGGCGGGATGCTTACGAGCAGTACTTC.

The chain joins TRBV10-1 to TRBJ2-5; the match to TRBD2 covers 7 bases. The CDR3 covers 14 residues. The trim removed 4 bases at V and 3 bases at J, leaving 5 bases unmatched. The germline V gene encodes CDR1 WNHNN and CDR2 SYGVQD (reference sequence). The CDR3 region is CASSAPGLKETQYF. In nucleotides, the CDR3 is TGCGCCAGCAGTGCTCCGGGACTAAAAGAGACCCAGTACTTC.

The chain is built from TRBV5-6 and TRBJ1-2, with D possibly TRBD1 on 6 matching bases. The CDR3 runs 15 residues. Germline V gives CDR1 SGHDT, CDR2 YYEEEE. V was cut by 0 bases and J by 5 bases, with 14 bases left in between. In nucleotides, the CDR3 is TGTGCCAGCAGCTTGGAGCAGGGGTTTGGGTATGGCTACACCTTC. Protein product: CASSLEQGFGYGYTF.

The chain recombines TRBV6-5 with TRBJ2-5, with TRBD2 as a possible D gene (6 bases). Germline V CDR1 and CDR2: MNHEY, SVGAGI. The V gene lost 6 bases and the J gene lost 4 bases, with 12 bases spanning the gap. The CDR3 extends over 13 amino acids. This chain's CDR3 is CASRGGGAETQYF. The CDR3 DNA follows: TGTGCCAGCAGGGGAGGCGGTGCAGAGACCCAGTACTTC.

In nucleotides, the CDR3 is TGTGCCAGCAGCCAATCCAGGGATGAGACAGATACGCAGTATTTT. Its translation: CASSQSRDETDTQYF. The chain recombines TRBV4-2 with TRBJ2-3, with D maybe TRBD1 (5 bases). CDR1 is LGHNA and CDR2 is YNFKEQ in the germline V gene. This CDR3 comprises 15 residues. V shed 2 bases and J shed 3 bases, with 12 bases lying between them.

This rearrangement joins TRBV2 to TRBJ2-3; a possible D gene is TRBD2 (5 bases). V was shortened by 4 bases and J by 3 bases, with 11 bases between the two germline ends. The CDR3 loop spans 14 amino acids. In germline, CDR1 is SNHLY, CDR2 FYNNEI. The CDR3 region is CASSGEGSTDTQYF. CDR3 DNA: TGTGCCAGCAGTGGTGAGGGTAGTACAGATACGCAGTATTTT.

The chain employs TRBV4-2 and TRBJ2-1, with 8 nucleotides matching TRBD2. V was pared by 0 bases and J by 2 bases, with 3 bases of the junction left unmatched. The length of the CDR3 is 16 residues. Germline-derived CDR1 and CDR2 are LGHNA and YNFKEQ. As DNA, the CDR3 is TGTGCCAGCAGCCAAGAACTTAGCGGGGCCTACAATGAGCAGTTCTTC. Protein: CASSQELSGAYNEQFF.

The V and J genes are TRBV4-1 and TRBJ2-5, with 9 bases fitting TRBD2. V shed 1 base, J shed 5 bases, and the junction held 5 bases outside the gene matches. CDR1 and CDR2 (germline): MGHRA, YSYEKL. The CDR3 totals 15 residues. CDR3 in DNA: TGCGCCAGCAGCCAAGCGGGGGCGGGGGGGGAGACCCAGTACTTC. Protein product: CASSQAGAGGETQYF.

The chain recombines TRBV10-3 with TRBJ2-1, with D possibly matching TRBD1 (5 bases). The V end lost 2 bases, the J end lost 6 bases, and 8 bases lay between the germline ends. Germline V lookup: CDR1 ENHRY, CDR2 SYGVKD. CDR3 length: 13 amino acids. For the CDR3, the DNA is TGTGCCATCAGTGAGGACAGAACCAATGAGCAGTTCTTC. Translated: CAISEDRTNEQFF.

The J gene is TRBJ2-5, the V gene TRBV19, with 7 bases that match TRBD2. Unmatched junction bases numbered 5, after V lost 8 bases and J lost 2 bases. The germline V gene has CDR1 LNHDA and CDR2 SQIVND (reference sequence). The CDR3 length is 13 residues. As DNA, the CDR3 is TGTGCCAGTGGGGAGGGCAGACAAGAGACCCAGTACTTC. Its protein is CASGEGRQETQYF. Full variable domain (outside the CDR3, taken from reference TRBV19 and TRBJ2-5): DGGITQSPKYLFRKEGQNVTLSCEQNLNHDAMYWYRQDPGQGLRLIYYSQIVNDFQKGDIAEGYSVSREKKESFPLTVTSAQKNPTAFYLCASGEGRQETQYFGPGTRLLVL.

The chain recombines TRBV6-1 with TRBJ2-1; 12 positions agree with TRBD2. The germline V gene encodes CDR1 MNHNS and CDR2 SASEGT. V lost 2 bases and J lost 4; bases outside the gene matches: 0. This CDR3 region has 15 residues. The DNA for the CDR3 is TGTGCCAGCAGTGAACTAGCGGGGGGGTACAATGAGCAGTTCTTC. Its translation is CASSELAGGYNEQFF.

This rearrangement joins TRBV6-1 to TRBJ1-5; D remains ambiguous. V was cut by 8 bases and J by 7 bases, with 18 bases left in between. The CDR3 totals 14 residues. Per the germline V gene, CDR1 is MNHNS and CDR2 is SASEGT. Here the CDR3 reads CASHLGSSGQPQHF. The CDR3 nucleotides read TGTGCCAGCCATCTGGGATCGTCGGGGCAGCCCCAGCATTTT.

The chain is built from TRBV7-2 and TRBJ1-5; TRBD1 agrees at 8 bases. J gave up 4 bases and V 5 bases, and 4 bases lay outside the gene matches. This CDR3 contains 14 residues. Germline V gene data show CDR1 as SGHTA and CDR2 as FQGNSA. CDR3 bases: TGTGCCAGCAGCGCTACAGGGGGGAATCAGCCCCAGCATTTT. This codes for CASSATGGNQPQHF.

This CDR3 reads CATSRVGGTFSYEQYF. CDR3 in DNA: TGTGCCACCAGCAGAGTCGGGGGGACATTCTCCTACGAGCAGTACTTC. The genes are TRBV15 and TRBJ2-7; D perhaps matches TRBD2 (7 bases). The CDR3 has 16 residues. CDR1 is LNHNV and CDR2 is YYDKDF in the germline V gene (reference sequence). Trimming took off 1 base at V and 0 bases at J, with 13 bases between the two ends. The full variable domain, its missing parts supplied by reference TRBV15 and TRBJ2-7, is DAMVIQNPRYQVTQFGKPVTLSCSQTLNHNVMYWYQQKSSQAPKLLFHYYDKDFNNEADTPDNFQSRRPNTSFCFLDIRSPGLGDTAMYLCATSRVGGTFSYEQYFGPGTRLTVT.

The chain carries TRBV7-9 and TRBJ1-1; no clear D gene. CDR1 is SEHNR and CDR2 is FQNEAQ in the germline V gene (reference sequence). Deletions cut 5 bases from V and 0 bases from J, with 10 bases between. The CDR3 has 14 amino acids. CDR3 residues: CASSPVTVNTEAFF. The CDR3 DNA is TGTGCCAGCAGCCCCGTAACTGTGAACACTGAAGCTTTCTTT.

This clone has just one count. Here the CDR3 reads CASSWGGYQETQYF. As DNA, the CDR3 is TGTGCCAGCAGCTGGGGAGGGTACCAAGAGACCCAGTACTTC. The chain couples TRBV5-6 to TRBJ2-5; TRBD2 aligns across 7 bases. The CDR3 sequence is 14 residues long. Germline assignment: CDR1 SGHDT and CDR2 YYEEEE. The junction had 2 bases not matched to a gene; V was cut back by 3 bases and J by 0 bases.

The CDR3 loop is CATRDRGSVYEQYF. The CDR3 DNA sequence: TGTGCCACCCGCGACAGGGGGTCGGTATACGAGCAGTACTTC. The chain joins TRBV6-5 to TRBJ2-7, with TRBD1 identical over 9 bases. CDR1 is MNHEY and CDR2 is SVGAGI in the germline V gene. V dropped 10 bases and J dropped 4; count of bases not matched to a gene: 11. The CDR3 has 14 residues.

This clone is a singleton in its sample. J is TRBJ2-5 and V is TRBV27, with 8 bases aligning to TRBD1. Per the germline V gene, CDR1 is MNHEY and CDR2 is SMNVEV (reference sequence). With 4 bases clipped from V and 4 bases from J, the junction kept 8 bases outside the gene matches. This CDR3 contains 15 residues. CDR3 nucleotides: TGTGCCAGCAGTTACGGAGACAGGGGAATAGAGACCCAGTACTTC. This sequence encodes CASSYGDRGIETQYF.